These 30 T cell receptor beta chains came from one sample sequenced in a study of graft-versus-host responses after intestinal transplantation. No cognate antigen is known for these TCRs. Here immunoSEQ multiplex PCR was the method, and the copy in TCRdb shows in-frame clones only, minus some. This repertoire shows roughly 69,000 clones, 90% found once; its top ten account for roughly 1.6%. This specimen consisted of unstimulated CD8+ T cells sorted from spleen or lymph node cells, obtained before transplant. The receptor source for this set is a human donor who was the organ donor for an intestinal transplant.

The chain combines TRBV9 with TRBJ1-1, with D perhaps TRBD1 (5 bases). CDR1 is SGDLS, CDR2 YYNGEE, per germline. V was pared by 4 bases and J by 3 bases, with 13 bases between. The CDR3 is made up of 14 amino acids. The CDR3 sequence: CASSTQGIDTEAFF. The CDR3 DNA reads as TGTGCCAGCAGCACCCAGGGTATCGACACTGAAGCTTTCTTT. Variable domain in full (rest from reference TRBV9 and TRBJ1-1): DSGVTQTPKHLITATGQRVTLRCSPRSGDLSVYWYQQSLDQGLQFLIQYYNGEERAKGNILERFSAQQFPDLHSELNLSSLELGDSALYFCASSTQGIDTEAFFGQGTRLTVV.

The chain uses TRBV27 and TRBJ2-7; possibly TRBD2 for D (5 bases). Trimming shortened V by 4 bases and J by 0 bases, and 13 bases separated the two germline ends. The CDR3 totals 15 residues. The germline gives CDR1 MNHEY, CDR2 SMNVEV (reference sequence). The CDR3 DNA reads TGTGCCAGCAGTTACGCCCGAGGGTCCTCCTACGAGCAGTACTTC. This gives the protein CASSYARGSSYEQYF.

The gene calls are TRBV14 and TRBJ2-7; 10 nucleotides align to TRBD1. CDR1 is SGHDN and CDR2 is FVKESK in the germline V gene. CDR3 size: 15 residues. V was clipped by 2 bases and J by 4 bases; unmatched bases: 5. CDR3 amino acids: CASSQLGTGVYEQYF. In DNA, the CDR3 is TGTGCCAGCAGCCAACTCGGGACAGGGGTTTACGAGCAGTACTTC.

The genes are TRBV19 and TRBJ2-1; D remains ambiguous. Germline CDR1 reads LNHDA; CDR2 reads SQIVND (reference sequence). The CDR3 runs to 15 residues. Trimming removed 3 bases at V and 8 bases at J, with 17 bases between. CDR3 sequence: CASSMSASAIYEQFF. CDR3 sequence (DNA): TGTGCCAGTAGTATGTCGGCAAGCGCAATTTATGAGCAGTTCTTC.

V gene TRBV7-2 combines with J gene TRBJ2-7; possibly TRBD1 for D (6 bases). Germline CDR1 reads SGHTA; CDR2 reads FQGNSA. The germline V and J ends were trimmed by 8 bases and 4 bases, with 15 bases remaining between them. The CDR3 spans 13 residues. The CDR3 region is CASQLGQGYEQYF. The CDR3 region has the DNA TGTGCCAGCCAACTGGGGCAGGGGTACGAGCAGTACTTC. Full variable domain (remainder filled in from reference TRBV7-2 and TRBJ2-7): GAGVSQSPSNKVTEKGKDVELRCDPISGHTALYWYRQSLGQGLEFLIYFQGNSAPDKSGLPSDRFSAERTGGSVSTLTIQRTQQEDSAVYLCASQLGQGYEQYFGPGTRLTVT.

This clone was seen a handful of times. The chain recombines TRBV9 with TRBJ1-2; 9 bases fit TRBD1. This CDR3 has 13 residues. Germline CDR1 SGDLS, CDR2 YYNGEE. The ends lost 3 bases at V and 6 bases at J; junction bases unmatched: 3. For the CDR3, the DNA is TGTGCCAGCAGCGCGACAGGGGGAGATGGCTACACCTTC. It specifies CASSATGGDGYTF.

This clone was observed once. The genes are TRBV28 and TRBJ1-2, with TRBD1 matching 9 bases. CDR3 length equals 13 residues. Germline CDR1 MDHEN, CDR2 SYDVKM. V lost 8 bases, J lost 4 bases, and 5 bases stayed unmatched. The CDR3 coding sequence is TGTGCCAGCGGACAGGGGTTCGGCTATGGCTACACCTTC. Translation gives CASGQGFGYGYTF.

This rearrangement joins TRBV5-1 to TRBJ2-1; 12 bases align to TRBD2. CDR1 and CDR2 from the germline V gene are SGHRS and YFSETQ. J was trimmed by 1 base and V by 0 bases; bases with no gene match: 2. The length of the CDR3 is 17 residues. This chain's CDR3 is CASSLGLAGVSYNEQFF. The CDR3 region has the DNA TGCGCCAGCAGCTTGGGACTAGCGGGAGTTTCCTACAATGAGCAGTTCTTC. Combining the CDR3 with reference TRBV5-1 and TRBJ2-1 gives the whole variable domain KAGVTQTPRYLIKTRGQQVTLSCSPISGHRSVSWYQQTPGQGLQFLFEYFSETQRNKGNFPGRFSGRQFSNSRSEMNVSTLELGDSALYLCASSLGLAGVSYNEQFFGPGTRLTVL.

The V and J genes are TRBV29-1 and TRBJ2-1; TRBD1 aligns across 7 bases. This CDR3 contains 12 residues. CDR1 and CDR2 from the germline V gene are SQVTM and ANQGSEA. CDR3 sequence: CSVLGQGEEQFF. CDR3 bases: TGCAGTGTACTAGGGCAGGGGGAGGAGCAGTTCTTC.

The chain employs TRBV7-9 and TRBJ1-2; unclear D gene. The V and J ends lost 8 bases and 2 bases respectively, with 15 bases between them. This CDR3 is built from 14 residues. CDR1 and CDR2 from the germline V gene are SEHNR and FQNEAQ (reference sequence). CDR3 sequence (DNA): TGTGCCAGCTATCCCGCGGGGTCGAACTATGGCTACACCTTC. Protein sequence: CASYPAGSNYGYTF.

J is TRBJ2-5 and V is TRBV7-9; 7 nucleotides line up with TRBD1. In germline, CDR1 is SEHNR, CDR2 FQNEAQ (reference sequence). CDR3 length: 16 residues. The V gene end was trimmed by 0 bases and the J gene end by 4 bases; junction bases not matched to a gene: 8. Here the CDR3 DNA reads TGTGCCAGCAGCTTAGCGCCTACAGGGGCGGGAGAGACCCAGTACTTC. This sequence encodes CASSLAPTGAGETQYF.

This chain joins TRBV4-1 and TRBJ2-1; perhaps TRBD1 as D (5 bases). This CDR3 spans 14 amino acids. V lost 1 base and J 3 bases, leaving 7 bases between the germline ends. Germline V gene data show CDR1 as MGHRA and CDR2 as YSYEKL. CDR3 residues: CASSQGGVYNEQFF. In DNA form, the CDR3 reads TGCGCCAGCAGCCAAGGGGGCGTCTACAATGAGCAGTTCTTC.

The chain joins TRBV6-5 to TRBJ2-1; 8 bases match TRBD2. Trimming removed 2 bases from V and 4 bases from J; junction bases left unmatched: 7. The CDR3 runs to 16 residues. Per the germline V gene, CDR1 is MNHEY and CDR2 is SVGAGI. In DNA, the CDR3 is TGTGCCAGCAGTTACAGCGGGAGCGGTACTTACAATGAGCAGTTCTTC. Translated, it gives CASSYSGSGTYNEQFF.

The J gene is TRBJ2-1, the V gene TRBV9, with a tentative D call TRBD1 (6 bases). The CDR3 consists of 15 residues. Trimming took 5 bases from V and 0 from J, leaving 12 bases between them. Germline CDR1 is SGDLS and CDR2 is YYNGEE. This CDR3 reads CASRPTGSSYNEQFF. The CDR3 coding sequence is TGTGCCAGCAGGCCCACAGGGAGCTCCTACAATGAGCAGTTCTTC.

V is TRBV19 and J is TRBJ2-7; tentative D call: TRBD2 (6 bases). The CDR3 has 13 residues. The germline gives CDR1 LNHDA, CDR2 SQIVND (reference sequence). V was shortened by 6 bases and J by 5 bases, with 14 bases between the two germline ends. The CDR3 sequence is CASSRDFGDEQYF. The CDR3 coding sequence is TGTGCCAGTAGCCGGGACTTTGGGGACGAGCAGTACTTC.

This clone was found once. J is TRBJ2-7 and V is TRBV13; 7 bases agree with TRBD1. After removal of 4 bases from V and 3 bases from J, the junction contained 6 bases not matched to a gene. CDR1 is PRHDT and CDR2 is FYEKMQ in the germline V gene (reference sequence). The CDR3 has 14 amino acids. CDR3 protein: CASSSNQGDYEQYF. In DNA, the CDR3 is TGTGCCAGCAGCTCAAATCAGGGGGACTACGAGCAGTACTTC.

This CDR3 is CASSEAPGQGGNQPQHF. The CDR3 coding sequence is TGTGCCAGCAGTGAAGCGCCCGGACAGGGAGGCAATCAGCCCCAGCATTTT. The rearrangement joins TRBV6-1 to TRBJ1-5; 8 positions agree with TRBD1. With 0 bases clipped from V and 2 bases from J, the junction kept 6 bases outside the gene matches. Germline V gene sequence: CDR1 MNHNS, CDR2 SASEGT. The CDR3 is 17 residues long.

A single count supports this clone. The chain combines TRBV9 with TRBJ1-1, with D possibly being TRBD1 (5 bases). The CDR3 runs to 14 residues. Germline lookup yields CDR1 SGDLS and CDR2 YYNGEE. Trimming removed 2 bases from V and 1 base from J, with 9 bases in between. The CDR3 coding sequence is TGTGCCAGCAGCGTCGACGACAGGAACACTGAAGCTTTCTTT. Protein product: CASSVDDRNTEAFF.

The rearrangement uses TRBV28 and TRBJ2-3; the D is unclear. The length of the CDR3 is 12 residues. V shed 6 bases and J shed 4 bases, with 8 bases lying between them. CDR1 MDHEN and CDR2 SYDVKM come from the germline V gene. For the CDR3, the DNA is TGTGCCAGCAGCCCTACTCCAGATACGCAGTATTTT. Its protein product is CASSPTPDTQYF. Together with reference TRBV28 and TRBJ2-3, the CDR3 gives the full variable domain: DVKVTQSSRYLVKRTGEKVFLECVQDMDHENMFWYRQDPGLGLRLIYFSYDVKMKEKGDIPEGYSVSREKKERFSLILESASTNQTSMYLCASSPTPDTQYFGPGTRLTVL.

This sequence joins TRBV5-5 and TRBJ1-2; D not resolved. V lost 0 bases to trimming and J lost 4 bases, with 13 bases between them. Looked up from germline, CDR1 is SGHKS and CDR2 is YYEKEE (reference sequence). This CDR3 has 15 amino acids. The CDR3 coding sequence is TGTGCCAGCAGCTTGGTTCGGGGAAGTCGCTATGGCTACACCTTC. Amino acid sequence: CASSLVRGSRYGYTF.

The chain has TRBV28 and TRBJ1-1, with unresolved D. CDR1 is MDHEN, CDR2 SYDVKM, per germline. Deletions cut 5 bases from V and 4 bases from J, with 14 bases between. The length of the CDR3 is 14 residues. CDR3 amino acids: CASSIKRPTTEAFF. The CDR3 DNA sequence: TGTGCCAGCAGTATAAAGAGGCCGACCACTGAAGCTTTCTTT.

The chain recombines TRBV7-9 with TRBJ1-4; D might be TRBD1 (5 bases). The CDR3 is 16 amino acids. Trimming stripped 5 bases from V and 7 bases from J, with 20 bases between. Germline CDR1 SEHNR, CDR2 FQNEAQ (reference sequence). This CDR3 is CASSPGRSLGGEKLFF. The CDR3 DNA follows: TGTGCCAGCAGCCCCGGACGGTCTCTCGGGGGTGAAAAACTGTTTTTT.

The chain couples TRBV19 to TRBJ1-1; tentative D call: TRBD1 (5 bases). Germline V gives CDR1 LNHDA, CDR2 SQIVND (reference sequence). With 6 bases removed from V and 0 bases from J, the gap between germline ends came to 8 bases. The CDR3 length is 13 residues. The CDR3: CASRDMMNTEAFF. In nucleotides, the CDR3 is TGTGCCAGTAGGGACATGATGAACACTGAAGCTTTCTTT.

The chain carries TRBV7-3 and TRBJ2-2, with D perhaps TRBD2 (5 bases). This CDR3 is built from 15 residues. V dropped 2 bases and J dropped 1 base, with 8 bases sitting between them. Germline V lookup: CDR1 SGHTA, CDR2 FQGTGA. As DNA, the CDR3 is TGTGCCAGCAGCTTATTTAGCGTGAACACCGGGGAGCTGTTTTTT. This translates into CASSLFSVNTGELFF.

This clone was detected only once. This sequence joins TRBV7-8 and TRBJ1-3; D possibly corresponds to TRBD1 (6 bases). This CDR3 spans 17 amino acids. Trimming cost V 0 bases and J 0 bases, with 12 bases left between them. Germline V gene sequence: CDR1 SGHVS, CDR2 FQNEAQ. The DNA for the CDR3 is TGTGCCAGCAGCTTAGCCTCCGGACAGAGCTCTGGAAACACCATATATTTT. It yields the protein CASSLASGQSSGNTIYF.

Concerning this clone itself: An end of the junction does not agree with germline; a read error may underlie this. The chain links TRBV7-7 to TRBJ2-1, with 8 bases identical to TRBD2. In germline, CDR1 is SSHAT, CDR2 FNYEAQ (reference sequence). The CDR3 covers 17 residues. Here the CDR3 reads CASSASGRGASYNEQFF. The CDR3, as DNA: TGTGCTAGCAGCGCCAGCGGGAGAGGGGCGAGTTACAATGAGCAGTTCTTC.

The rearrangement links TRBV7-9 to TRBJ1-2; D unresolved. The V gene lost 1 base and the J gene lost 1 base, with 4 bases spanning the gap. The length of the CDR3 is 13 residues. Germline values: CDR1 SEHNR, CDR2 FQNEAQ (reference sequence). The CDR3 here is CASSLGLNYGYTF. For the CDR3, the DNA is TGTGCCAGCAGCTTAGGACTTAACTATGGCTACACCTTC.

This sequence joins TRBV10-3 and TRBJ2-1; 8 bases agree with TRBD2. V was clipped by 6 bases and J by 1 base; unmatched bases: 8. This CDR3 is 16 amino acids long. Germline CDR1 and CDR2: ENHRY and SYGVKD. CDR3 nucleotides: TGTGCCATCAGAAAAAGCGGGAGCGTGTCCTACAATGAGCAGTTCTTC. It translates to CAIRKSGSVSYNEQFF.

V and J are TRBV30 and TRBJ2-1; D gene uncertain. CDR1 is GTSNPN, CDR2 SVGIG, per germline (reference sequence). The CDR3 length is 13 residues. Trimming shortened V by 0 bases and J by 4 bases, and 7 bases separated the two germline ends. CDR3 coding DNA: TGTGCCTGGAGTGTACTCGTTTACAATGAGCAGTTCTTC. Translated: CAWSVLVYNEQFF.

V gene TRBV5-1 combines with J gene TRBJ1-3; weak D call: TRBD1 (5 bases). Germline V gene sequence: CDR1 SGHRS, CDR2 YFSETQ. CDR3 length: 15 residues. V dropped 3 bases and J dropped 3 bases, with 13 bases sitting between them. CDR3 sequence (DNA): TGCGCCAGCAGCTCCAGGGACTCCCTTGGAAACACCATATATTTT. As protein: CASSSRDSLGNTIYF.